The source of this T cell receptor (beta chain) is a study of cytomegalovirus exposure and HLA in healthy donors. Across the study: When 350 to 500 donors were genotyped, approximately 80% of them were found to fall in the Caucasian-associated ancestry cluster.

Amplification used 60 Vbeta primers and 13 Jbeta primers. Sequencing was performed with immunoSEQ multiplex PCR; in TCRdb, only in-frame clones are kept and a portion is missing. The repertoire holds 160,000 or so clones, with 65% to 85% as singletons. On this clone itself: The antigen remains unidentified.

Study-level points and caveats: Available immune exposure information covered CMV serostatus only.

The source is a man aged 60 to 69 in good health and CMV-seronegative. The sequenced sample was PBMCs.

As DNA, the CDR3 is TGCGCCAGCAGCAGCGGGGGTTGGGAGACCCAGTACTTC. It yields the protein CASSSGGWETQYF. The chain combines TRBV5-1 with TRBJ2-5, with 8 nucleotides matching TRBD2. J was trimmed by 5 bases and V by 4 bases; bases with no gene match: 4. The V gene's germline CDR1 is SGHRS and CDR2 YFSETQ. This CDR3 has 13 residues. Based on the CDR3 plus reference TRBV5-1 and TRBJ2-5, the full variable domain is KAGVTQTPRYLIKTRGQQVTLSCSPISGHRSVSWYQQTPGQGLQFLFEYFSETQRNKGNFPGRFSGRQFSNSRSEMNVSTLELGDSALYLCASSSGGWETQYFGPGTRLLVL.